Shown below are 15 T cell receptor beta chains from a single sample sequenced in a study of T cell responses to AZD1222 COVID-19 vaccine. The data were produced by immunoSEQ multiplex PCR, yet TCRdb's version contains in-frame clones alone and is incomplete. The table has roughly 96,000 clones, roughly 90% seen once. The source was peripheral blood, collected 28 days after the second AZD1222 dose. The receptor set was obtained from an adult who received the AZD1222 COVID-19 vaccine.

A word on this clone: This clone may be a read error of a much larger clone one base away. V usage is TRBV11-3 and J usage is TRBJ2-2; D gene ambiguous. The germline CDR1 and CDR2 sequences are SGHNT and YENEEA. V shed 5 bases and J shed 0 bases, with 1 base lying between them. This CDR3 comprises 12 residues. CDR3 residues: CASSPNTGELFF. The CDR3 nucleotides read TGTGCCAGCAGCCCGAACACCGGGGAGCTGTTTTTT.

The genes are TRBV15 and TRBJ2-3, with D perhaps being TRBD1 or TRBD2 (5 bases each). Germline CDR1 is LNHNV and CDR2 is YYDKDF (reference sequence). Trimming cost V 0 bases and J 4 bases, with 17 bases left between them. The CDR3 contains 17 residues. CDR3 amino acids: CATSRDGRVGTADTQYF. CDR3 nucleotides: TGTGCCACCAGCAGAGATGGGCGGGTTGGGACGGCAGATACGCAGTATTTT.

This clone was detected only a few times. The V and J genes are TRBV5-4 and TRBJ1-1; weak D call: TRBD1 (6 bases). The CDR3 has 14 amino acids. The V end lost 1 base, the J end lost 10 bases, and 17 bases lay between the germline ends. Germline V gene sequence: CDR1 SGHNT, CDR2 YYREEE (reference sequence). The CDR3 DNA follows: TGTGCCAGCAGCTTGTCGGCAGGGGCCGAAGGAGCTTTCTTT. Encoded protein: CASSLSAGAEGAFF. The variable domain in full, completed from reference TRBV5-4 and TRBJ1-1, reads ETGVTQSPTHLIKTRGQQVTLRCSSQSGHNTVSWYQQALGQGPQFIFQYYREEENGRGNFPPRFSGLQFPNYSSELNVNALELDDSALYLCASSLSAGAEGAFFGQGTRLTVV.

This chain links TRBV12-3 or TRBV12-4 with TRBJ2-1, with D tentatively TRBD2 (5 bases). Trimming cost V 1 base and J 7 bases, with 8 bases left between them. The CDR3 runs 13 residues. CDR3 loop: CASSLVGENEQFF. CDR3 nucleotides: TGTGCCAGCAGTTTAGTTGGGGAGAATGAGCAGTTCTTC.

CDR3 region: CASRRGRTGQGANVLTF. CDR3 in DNA: TGTGCCAGCAGACGAGGGCGGACAGGGCAAGGGGCCAACGTCCTGACTTTC. The chain uses TRBV6-6 and TRBJ2-6, with 8 positions matching TRBD1. The CDR3 totals 17 residues. The trim removed 6 bases at V and 4 bases at J, leaving 11 bases unmatched. Germline V gene lookup returns CDR1 MNHNY and CDR2 SVGAGI (reference sequence).

This chain links TRBV4-1 with TRBJ1-5; possibly TRBD1 for D (5 bases). The CDR3 extends over 18 amino acids. Per germline, CDR1 MGHRA and CDR2 YSYEKL. Trimming cost V 1 base and J 0 bases, with 16 bases left between them. The CDR3 coding sequence is TGCGCCAGCAGCCAAGTTATGGGAGGGGATTATAGCAATCAGCCCCAGCATTTT. Amino acids: CASSQVMGGDYSNQPQHF.

J is TRBJ1-5 and V is TRBV11-2; D not resolved. CDR3 length: 14 residues. Germline CDR1 reads SGHAT; CDR2 reads FQNNGV. The V end was cut by 2 bases, the J end by 6 bases, with 11 bases between. The chain's CDR3 is CASSLSPGGQPQHF. CDR3 in DNA: TGTGCCAGCAGCTTATCCCCGGGAGGTCAGCCCCAGCATTTT.

The chain uses TRBV7-8 and TRBJ2-2, with D perhaps being TRBD1 or TRBD2 (5 bases each). The germline gives CDR1 SGHVS, CDR2 FQNEAQ. The CDR3 totals 16 residues. Trimming pared 2 bases from V and 4 bases from J, leaving 14 bases between. The CDR3 coding sequence is TGTGCCAGCAGCTTACTTCGGGGCAGGGCCACCGGGGAGCTGTTTTTT. It is translated as CASSLLRGRATGELFF.

At least ten counts were recorded for this clone. V and J are TRBV13 and TRBJ2-2; 9 positions match TRBD2. This CDR3 region has 19 residues. With V trimmed by 3 bases and J by 2 bases, 13 bases remained unmatched. CDR1 PRHDT and CDR2 FYEKMQ come from the germline V gene (reference sequence). DNA for the CDR3: TGTGCCAGCAGCTTCCTATTGGGTAGCGGGGGCGGTAACACCGGGGAGCTGTTTTTT. Protein product: CASSFLLGSGGGNTGELFF.

The CDR3, as DNA: TGTGCCAGCAGCCAAAGCTGGAGTGGCAGCTCTGGGGCCAACGTCCTGACTTTC. Encoded protein: CASSQSWSGSSGANVLTF. The chain recombines TRBV3-1 (or the pseudogene TRBV3-2) with TRBJ2-6, with unresolved D. Germline assignment: CDR1 LGHDT and CDR2 YNNKEL (reference sequence). This CDR3 spans 18 amino acids. The V end was cut by 2 bases, the J end by 0 bases, with 14 bases between.

This sequence joins TRBV19 and TRBJ2-5; tentative D call: TRBD1 (5 bases). In germline, CDR1 is LNHDA, CDR2 SQIVND (reference sequence). Trimming cost V 2 bases and J 0 bases, with 10 bases left between them. This CDR3 comprises 15 residues. CDR3 sequence (DNA): TGTGCCAGTAGTATAATGTCAGGGAACCAAGAGACCCAGTACTTC. It specifies CASSIMSGNQETQYF.

The chain employs TRBV7-8 and TRBJ1-1; no firm D call. Trimming pared 4 bases from V and 3 bases from J, leaving 6 bases between. The CDR3 runs 12 residues. Germline CDR1 and CDR2: SGHVS and FQNEAQ. The CDR3, as DNA: TGTGCCAGCAGCTACTGGGACACTGAAGCTTTCTTT. Its protein product is CASSYWDTEAFF.

In its sample, this clone was seen once. The rearrangement joins TRBV5-6 to TRBJ1-2; TRBD1 aligns across 9 bases. Germline assignment: CDR1 SGHDT and CDR2 YYEEEE. The CDR3 has 14 amino acids. V lost 3 bases to trimming and J lost 12 bases; unmatched junction nucleotides: 12. The CDR3 DNA reads TGTGCCAGCAGCTCACCCGGACAGGGGAAGGCTGACACCTTC. Translation gives CASSSPGQGKADTF.

The CDR3 region is CASSRQLEQFF. The CDR3 DNA follows: TGTGCCAGCAGCCGCCAATTAGAGCAGTTCTTC. This rearrangement joins TRBV7-2 to TRBJ2-1; D is unresolved. Between the trimmed V and J ends, which lost 5 bases and 10 bases, there was a span of 9 bases. The length of the CDR3 is 11 residues. The germline gives CDR1 SGHTA, CDR2 FQGNSA.

To note about this clone: This specimen includes other DNA sequences encoding the same CDR3. This chain joins TRBV19 and TRBJ1-1; D uncertain. The V end lost 4 bases, the J end lost 1 base, and 7 bases lay between the germline ends. The CDR3 has 13 amino acids. Per the germline V gene, CDR1 is LNHDA and CDR2 is SQIVND (reference sequence). This CDR3 is CASSTTGNTEAFF. The DNA for the CDR3 is TGTGCCAGTAGTACCACTGGGAACACTGAAGCTTTCTTT. The full variable domain, completed using reference TRBV19 and TRBJ1-1, is DGGITQSPKYLFRKEGQNVTLSCEQNLNHDAMYWYRQDPGQGLRLIYYSQIVNDFQKGDIAEGYSVSREKKESFPLTVTSAQKNPTAFYLCASSTTGNTEAFFGQGTRLTVV.